The rows below give T cell receptor beta chains drawn from one sample of a study of T cells in Graves' hyperthyroidism and ophthalmopathy. In TCRdb, the multiplex PCR reads were re-called with MiXCR into one record per CDR3 protein. The sample carries 350,000 or so distinct CDR3 sequences, around a sixth recorded once. Sequencing was performed on blood. These receptors were obtained from a woman between 40 and 55 years old with Graves' ophthalmopathy. CDR3s include the opening cysteine and the closing phenylalanine or tryptophan. The D gene is left open where the match is weak. Clone size is not always given. Where it is, it says once, few, many or a class for expanded clones.

j_call: TRBJ1-2
v_call: TRBV7-2
clone_size: many
d_call: -
cdr3_aa: CASSFSSNYGYTF
cdr3_nt: TGTGCCAGCAGCTTTTCATCCAACTATGGCTACACCTTC

j_call: TRBJ1-2
v_call: TRBV2
clone_size: many
d_call: -
cdr3_aa: CASSAASYGYTF
cdr3_nt: TGTGCCAGCTCGGCAGCTTCATATGGCTACACCTTC

j_call: TRBJ1-1
v_call: TRBV27
clone_size: many
d_call: -
cdr3_aa: CASRVGDEATEAFF
cdr3_nt: TGTGCCAGCAGGGTGGGGGACGAGGCCACTGAAGCTTTCTTT

j_call: TRBJ1-1
v_call: TRBV12-5
clone_size: many
d_call: -
cdr3_aa: CASGLGTENTEAFF
cdr3_nt: TGTGCTAGTGGTTTGGGGACAGAGAACACTGAAGCTTTCTTT

j_call: TRBJ2-4
v_call: TRBV7-2
clone_size: many
d_call: TRBD2
cdr3_aa: CASSLEGSGIRYF
cdr3_nt: TGTGCCAGCAGCTTAGAAGGTAGCGGGATAAGGTACTTC

j_call: TRBJ1-3
v_call: TRBV27
clone_size: -
d_call: -
cdr3_aa: CASQEGDGNTIYF
cdr3_nt: TGTGCCAGCCAGGAGGGGGATGGAAACACCATATATTTT

j_call: TRBJ2-5
v_call: TRBV30
clone_size: many
d_call: -
cdr3_aa: CAWSGLGVGETQYF
cdr3_nt: TGTGCCTGGAGTGGCCTTGGGGTGGGAGAGACCCAGTACTTC

j_call: TRBJ1-5
v_call: TRBV28
clone_size: -
d_call: TRBD1
cdr3_aa: CASRWDRTGFDQPQHF
cdr3_nt: TGTGCCAGCAGGTGGGACCGGACAGGGTTCGATCAGCCCCAGCATTTT

j_call: TRBJ2-7
v_call: TRBV12-3/TRBV12-4
clone_size: -
d_call: -
cdr3_aa: CASSEAINEQYF
cdr3_nt: TGTGCCAGCAGTGAAGCGATAAACGAGCAGTACTTC

j_call: TRBJ1-2
v_call: TRBV12-3/TRBV12-4
clone_size: -
d_call: TRBD1
cdr3_aa: CASSFADRGNYGYTF
cdr3_nt: TGTGCCAGCAGTTTCGCGGACAGGGGTAACTATGGCTACACCTTC

j_call: TRBJ1-5
v_call: TRBV12-3/TRBV12-4
clone_size: many
d_call: -
cdr3_aa: CASSRRTANNQPQHF
cdr3_nt: TGTGCCAGCAGTAGAAGGACAGCCAACAATCAGCCCCAGCATTTT

j_call: TRBJ2-2
v_call: TRBV24-1
clone_size: many
d_call: -
cdr3_aa: CATSDYRNTGELFF
cdr3_nt: TGTGCCACCAGTGATTATAGGAACACCGGGGAGCTGTTTTTT

j_call: TRBJ1-1
v_call: TRBV20-1
clone_size: many
d_call: -
cdr3_aa: CSARVGGRGTPRGTEAFF
cdr3_nt: TGCAGTGCTAGAGTGGGCGGACGCGGAACGCCAAGAGGGACTGAAGCTTTCTTT

j_call: TRBJ2-2
v_call: TRBV11-2
clone_size: many
d_call: -
cdr3_aa: CASSLRYRVGSGTGELFF
cdr3_nt: TGTGCCAGCAGCTTAAGATATCGCGTGGGGAGCGGGACCGGGGAGCTGTTTTTT

j_call: TRBJ2-7
v_call: TRBV9
clone_size: few
d_call: -
cdr3_aa: CASSPQGLSYEQYF
cdr3_nt: TGTGCCAGCAGCCCTCAGGGGTTATCCTACGAGCAGTACTTC

j_call: TRBJ2-7
v_call: TRBV6-2/TRBV6-3
clone_size: many
d_call: TRBD2
cdr3_aa: CASSYGTSGRRYEQYF
cdr3_nt: TGTGCCAGCAGTTACGGGACTAGCGGGAGAAGGTACGAGCAGTACTTC

j_call: TRBJ2-7
v_call: TRBV28
clone_size: many
d_call: -
cdr3_aa: CASSLGRVGGEQYF
cdr3_nt: TGTGCCAGCAGTTTAGGCAGGGTGGGTGGCGAGCAGTACTTC

j_call: TRBJ2-7
v_call: TRBV30
clone_size: many
d_call: TRBD1
cdr3_aa: CAWSGDRAHEQYF
cdr3_nt: TGTGCCTGGAGTGGGGACAGGGCCCACGAGCAGTACTTC

j_call: TRBJ1-2
v_call: TRBV29-1
clone_size: many
d_call: TRBD1
cdr3_aa: CSVEVQGVNYGYTF
cdr3_nt: TGCAGCGTTGAAGTACAGGGGGTCAATTATGGCTACACCTTC

j_call: TRBJ2-5
v_call: TRBV9
clone_size: many
d_call: -
cdr3_aa: CASSVNPGKGAQYF
cdr3_nt: TGTGCCAGCAGCGTCAATCCGGGGAAGGGGGCCCAGTACTTC

j_call: TRBJ1-2
v_call: TRBV12-3/TRBV12-4
clone_size: many
d_call: TRBD1
cdr3_aa: CASSRQGIRIGGYTF
cdr3_nt: TGTGCCAGCAGTCGACAGGGGATACGAATCGGTGGCTACACCTTC

j_call: TRBJ2-2
v_call: TRBV29-1
clone_size: many
d_call: -
cdr3_aa: CSVDTGTPTGELFF
cdr3_nt: TGCAGCGTAGATACCGGGACACCGACCGGGGAGCTGTTTTTT

j_call: TRBJ1-1
v_call: TRBV29-1
clone_size: many
d_call: -
cdr3_aa: CSVVTTAFMNTEAFF
cdr3_nt: TGCAGCGTTGTAACGACAGCCTTCATGAACACTGAAGCTTTCTTT

j_call: TRBJ1-1
v_call: TRBV28
clone_size: few
d_call: TRBD1
cdr3_aa: CASSFHTGGGSEAFF
cdr3_nt: TGTGCCAGCAGTTTCCACACAGGGGGCGGGAGTGAAGCTTTCTTT

j_call: TRBJ2-7
v_call: TRBV6-5
clone_size: many
d_call: TRBD1
cdr3_aa: CASSYSTRGGGEQYF
cdr3_nt: TGTGCCAGCAGTTACTCGACTCGAGGGGGCGGCGAGCAGTACTTC

j_call: TRBJ2-7
v_call: TRBV6-1
clone_size: -
d_call: TRBD2
cdr3_aa: CASQLFSGAAYEQYF
cdr3_nt: TGTGCCAGCCAACTTTTTAGCGGGGCCGCCTACGAGCAGTACTTC

j_call: TRBJ1-5
v_call: TRBV30
clone_size: many
d_call: TRBD1
cdr3_aa: CAWSSGTVQPQHF
cdr3_nt: TGTGCCTGGAGTTCAGGGACAGTACAGCCCCAGCATTTT

j_call: TRBJ1-3
v_call: TRBV25-1
clone_size: many
d_call: -
cdr3_aa: CASSESNSQFSGNTIYF
cdr3_nt: TGTGCCAGCAGTGAATCTAACAGCCAATTCTCTGGAAACACCATATATTTT

j_call: TRBJ1-1
v_call: TRBV28
clone_size: many
d_call: TRBD1
cdr3_aa: CASSLPGTGLTEAFF
cdr3_nt: TGTGCCAGCAGCCTTCCCGGGACAGGGTTGACTGAAGCTTTCTTT

j_call: TRBJ2-7
v_call: TRBV20-1
clone_size: many
d_call: -
cdr3_aa: CSARVEYEQYF
cdr3_nt: TGCAGTGCTAGAGTCGAGTACGAGCAGTACTTC

j_call: TRBJ2-3
v_call: TRBV19
clone_size: medium-sized
d_call: -
cdr3_aa: CASSILPGTDTQYF
cdr3_nt: TGTGCCAGTAGTATTCTCCCGGGGACAGATACGCAGTATTTT

j_call: TRBJ2-2
v_call: TRBV4-1
clone_size: -
d_call: -
cdr3_aa: CASSPQGVGTGELFF
cdr3_nt: TGCGCCAGCAGCCCCCAGGGAGTTGGCACCGGGGAGCTGTTTTTT

j_call: TRBJ2-2
v_call: TRBV28
clone_size: few
d_call: TRBD2
cdr3_aa: CASSLWASGATGELFF
cdr3_nt: TGTGCCAGCAGTTTATGGGCTAGCGGGGCCACCGGGGAGCTGTTTTTT

j_call: TRBJ1-1
v_call: TRBV4-3
clone_size: many
d_call: -
cdr3_aa: CASSQVEGEAFF
cdr3_nt: TGCGCCAGCAGCCAAGTGGAGGGTGAAGCTTTCTTT

j_call: TRBJ2-5
v_call: TRBV6-5
clone_size: -
d_call: TRBD2
cdr3_aa: CASSYGRGKTQYF
cdr3_nt: TGTGCCAGCAGTTACGGGAGGGGTAAGACCCAGTACTTC

j_call: TRBJ1-2
v_call: TRBV18
clone_size: many
d_call: -
cdr3_aa: CASSPRGAEGYGYTF
cdr3_nt: TGTGCCAGCTCACCACGGGGGGCCGAGGGCTATGGCTACACCTTC

j_call: TRBJ2-7
v_call: TRBV7-2
clone_size: many
d_call: -
cdr3_aa: CASSFEGRNVDEQYF
cdr3_nt: TGTGCCAGCAGCTTTGAAGGGAGAAACGTCGACGAGCAGTACTTC

j_call: TRBJ1-3
v_call: TRBV10-1
clone_size: -
d_call: -
cdr3_aa: CASSGRQYGNTIYF
cdr3_nt: TGCGCCAGCAGTGGTCGACAATATGGAAACACCATATATTTT

j_call: TRBJ2-5
v_call: TRBV3-1
clone_size: many
d_call: -
cdr3_aa: CASSSPISRYQETQYF
cdr3_nt: TGTGCCAGCTCTTCCCCAATCTCCCGGTACCAAGAGACCCAGTACTTC

j_call: TRBJ2-2
v_call: TRBV29-1
clone_size: -
d_call: TRBD2
cdr3_aa: CSVGLAGGTGELFF
cdr3_nt: TGCAGCGTTGGGCTAGCGGGAGGAACCGGGGAGCTGTTTTTT

j_call: TRBJ2-3
v_call: TRBV11-1
clone_size: many
d_call: -
cdr3_aa: CASSLGTAGRAGDTQYF
cdr3_nt: TGTGCCAGCAGCTTAGGGACTGCTGGTCGAGCAGGAGATACGCAGTATTTT

j_call: TRBJ1-5
v_call: TRBV28
clone_size: -
d_call: -
cdr3_aa: CASSVRSGNQPQNF
cdr3_nt: TGTGCCAGCAGTGTAAGGTCAGGGAATCAGCCCCAGAATTTT

j_call: TRBJ2-4
v_call: TRBV6-2/TRBV6-3
clone_size: many
d_call: -
cdr3_aa: CVSSYKAKNIQYF
cdr3_nt: TGTGTCAGCAGTTATAAAGCGAAAAACATTCAGTACTTC

j_call: TRBJ1-5
v_call: TRBV4-1
clone_size: -
d_call: -
cdr3_aa: CASSPTASPPQHF
cdr3_nt: TGCGCCAGCAGCCCGACAGCGTCACCGCCCCAGCATTTT

j_call: TRBJ2-5
v_call: TRBV20-1
clone_size: many
d_call: TRBD1
cdr3_aa: CSAIDRVLQETQYF
cdr3_nt: TGCAGTGCGATAGACAGGGTCCTACAAGAGACCCAGTACTTC

j_call: TRBJ2-7
v_call: TRBV7-8
clone_size: many
d_call: TRBD2
cdr3_aa: CASSPLTSGYEQYF
cdr3_nt: TGTGCCAGCAGCCCACTGACTAGCGGGTACGAGCAGTACTTC

j_call: TRBJ2-5
v_call: TRBV7-9
clone_size: many
d_call: TRBD1
cdr3_aa: CASSSWTGWETQYF
cdr3_nt: TGTGCCAGCAGCTCCTGGACAGGCTGGGAGACCCAGTACTTC

j_call: TRBJ2-2
v_call: TRBV28
clone_size: many
d_call: TRBD1
cdr3_aa: CATSDRDGTGELFF
cdr3_nt: TGTGCCACTTCCGACAGGGACGGCACCGGGGAGCTGTTTTTT

j_call: TRBJ1-2
v_call: TRBV12-3/TRBV12-4
clone_size: many
d_call: -
cdr3_aa: CASSLAILARGYTF
cdr3_nt: TGTGCCAGCAGTTTAGCGATATTGGCGCGTGGCTACACCTTC

j_call: TRBJ2-7
v_call: TRBV6-2/TRBV6-3
clone_size: few
d_call: -
cdr3_aa: CASSNEGRRGLYEQYF
cdr3_nt: TGTGCCAGCAGCAACGAGGGCAGGAGGGGGCTCTACGAGCAGTACTTC

j_call: TRBJ1-2
v_call: TRBV19
clone_size: -
d_call: -
cdr3_aa: CAVRRDYGYTF
cdr3_nt: TGTGCCGTACGGCGCGACTATGGCTACACCTTC